This T cell receptor (beta chain) stems from a study of T cell repertoires in aging, cancer and after chemotherapy (dated by TCRdb to about 2019). Instrument used: Illumina MiSeq. Rearranged TRB sequences spanning V, D and J segments were amplified by multiplex touch-down PCR using a mixed TRB-A/B primer pool. Clones were called with MiXCR by TCRdb after fastp trimmed the public reads at Q25, and only in-frame beta chains were retained. Each record represents a unique CDR3 protein, reported with the most common genes and DNA among its rows. This sample comprises about 600 distinct CDR3 sequences, less than 50% of them detected only once. The ten largest clones capture 29% of the sample. TCR beta rearrangements were amplified from genomic DNA extracted from peripheral blood rather than from sorted cells or RNA. Material for sequencing was blood. The receptor set was obtained from a human donor in good health.

The gene calls are TRBV5-6 and TRBJ2-5, with 13 bases lining up with TRBD2. The V gene's germline CDR1 is SGHDT and CDR2 YYEEEE. The CDR3 totals 15 residues. V shed 8 bases, J shed 5 bases, and the junction held 9 bases outside the gene matches. CDR3 DNA sequence: TGTGCCAGTAGTACAGGACTAGCGGGAGCTGAGACCCAGTACTTC. Encoded protein: CASSTGLAGAETQYF.